What follows are 32 T cell receptor beta chains derived from one specimen sequenced in a study of OX40 agonist ivuxolimab in advanced cancers. Profiled with immunoSEQ multiplex PCR; TCRdb holds only in-frame clones, not every one. The data contain roughly 24,000 clones, 84% of them singletons. The source was CD4+ or CD8+ T cells sorted from blood, collected in a trial of the OX40 agonist ivuxolimab. The receptors originated from an adult with an advanced solid tumor such as melanoma, head and neck, liver or kidney cancer.

This clone has only one observation. The V gene is TRBV18, the J gene TRBJ2-7; 7 nucleotides align to TRBD2. Trimming cost V 3 bases and J 7 bases; bases outside gene matches: 3. This CDR3 region has 12 residues. Per germline, CDR1 KGHSH and CDR2 LQKENI. The CDR3 sequence is CASSPAGEEQYF. CDR3 sequence (DNA): TGTGCCAGCTCACCCGCGGGAGAGGAGCAGTACTTC. Together with reference TRBV18 and TRBJ2-7, the CDR3 gives the full variable domain: NAGVMQNPRHLVRRRGQEARLRCSPMKGHSHVYWYRQLPEEGLKFMVYLQKENIIDESGMPKERFSAEFPKEGPSILRIQQVVRGDSAAYFCASSPAGEEQYFGPGTRLTVT.

This clone was detected a few times. The rearrangement uses TRBV10-3 and TRBJ2-7; D gene unclear. Germline loops: CDR1 ENHRY, CDR2 SYGVKD. V shed 2 bases and J shed 3 bases, with 5 bases lying between them. The CDR3 contains 12 residues. The CDR3 DNA sequence: TGTGCCATCAGTGAGCGGAACTACGAGCAGTACTTC. This codes for CAISERNYEQYF.

The V call is TRBV7-3, the J call TRBJ1-1, with TRBD1 identical over 9 bases. In germline, CDR1 is SGHTA, CDR2 FQGTGA. Trimming at V came to 2 bases and at J to 5 bases, leaving 3 bases not matched to a gene. The CDR3 spans 14 residues. CDR3 nucleotides: TGTGCCAGCAGCTTATCGGGACAGGGAACTGAAGCTTTCTTT. Translation: CASSLSGQGTEAFF.

CDR3 DNA: TGTGCCAGCAGCGTAGCGGGGGGAGACACAGATACGCAGTATTTT. Translating it yields CASSVAGGDTDTQYF. The chain has TRBV9 and TRBJ2-3; TRBD2 matches at 7 bases. The CDR3 is made up of 15 amino acids. CDR1 and CDR2 from the germline V gene are SGDLS and YYNGEE. After removal of 0 bases from V and 2 bases from J, the junction contained 3 bases not matched to a gene.

The chain has TRBV9 and TRBJ2-5; TRBD2 agrees at 10 bases. The DNA end favors TRBJ2-7, so the J call may be wrong. CDR3 length: 15 residues. In germline, CDR1 is SGDLS, CDR2 YYNGEE. CDR3 in amino acids: CASSTGTSASYEQYF. The CDR3 coding sequence is TGTGCCAGCAGCACGGGGACTAGCGCTTCCTACGAGCAGTACTTC.

The V and J genes are TRBV15 and TRBJ2-3, with TRBD2 matching 7 bases. Looked up from germline, CDR1 is LNHNV and CDR2 is YYDKDF (reference sequence). The CDR3 has 17 amino acids. V lost 0 bases and J lost 2; bases outside the gene matches: 8. In nucleotides, the CDR3 is TGTGCCACCAGCAGAGATCCCTCGAGCGGGAACACAGATACGCAGTATTTT. It translates to CATSRDPSSGNTDTQYF.

For the CDR3, the DNA is TGTGCCAGCAGCTTGTTTGAGGGCGGCACTGAAGCTTTCTTT. The encoded protein is CASSLFEGGTEAFF. The genes are TRBV5-5 and TRBJ1-1; the D is unclear. The germline V and J ends were trimmed by 1 base and 4 bases, with 11 bases remaining between them. CDR1 and CDR2 (germline): SGHKS, YYEKEE (reference sequence). The CDR3 totals 14 residues. Using reference TRBV5-5 and TRBJ1-1 for the parts outside the CDR3, the full variable domain is DAGVTQSPTHLIKTRGQQVTLRCSPISGHKSVSWYQQVLGQGPQFIFQYYEKEERGRGNFPDRFSARQFPNYSSELNVNALLLGDSALYLCASSLFEGGTEAFFGQGTRLTVV.

This chain links TRBV7-8 with TRBJ2-1, with 11 bases lining up with TRBD2. This CDR3 is 18 amino acids long. V lost 4 bases and J lost 3; bases outside the gene matches: 11. The germline CDR1 and CDR2 sequences are SGHVS and FQNEAQ. The CDR3 bases are TGTGCCAGCAGCTCAACTCCGGGACTAGCGGTGAGCTACAATGAGCAGTTCTTC. Its translation: CASSSTPGLAVSYNEQFF.

This chain's CDR3 is CASSLLDRGGTDTQYF. CDR3 sequence (DNA): TGTGCCAGCAGCCTTTTGGACAGGGGGGGGACAGATACGCAGTATTTT. The chain joins TRBV2 to TRBJ2-3, with TRBD1 matching 10 bases. The germline gives CDR1 SNHLY, CDR2 FYNNEI. V was pared by 6 bases and J by 3 bases, with 9 bases of the junction left unmatched. The CDR3 length is 16 residues.

The chain uses TRBV5-6 and TRBJ1-4, with TRBD1 identical over 7 bases. The CDR3 has 14 amino acids. The V and J ends lost 4 bases and 8 bases, in that order; junction bases with no gene match: 8. The V gene's germline CDR1 is SGHDT and CDR2 YYEEEE. CDR3: CASSGTGTEEKLFF. The CDR3 DNA sequence: TGTGCCAGCAGCGGGACCGGGACAGAAGAAAAACTGTTTTTT.

This chain joins TRBV7-3 and TRBJ1-3; no clear D gene. From germline, CDR1 is SGHTA and CDR2 FQGTGA. Trimming shortened V by 8 bases and J by 0 bases, and 5 bases separated the two germline ends. The CDR3 loop spans 12 amino acids. This chain's CDR3 is CASLDSGNTIYF. In DNA, the CDR3 is TGTGCCAGCCTGGACTCTGGAAACACCATATATTTT.

The chain combines TRBV7-3 with TRBJ2-2; D might be TRBD1 or TRBD2, each matching 5 bases. With 2 bases removed from V and 6 bases from J, the gap between germline ends came to 7 bases. The length of the CDR3 is 13 residues. Per germline, CDR1 SGHTA and CDR2 FQGTGA. The CDR3 DNA is TGTGCCAGCAGCTTAGGGACGCCCGGGGAGCTGTTTTTT. Translating gives CASSLGTPGELFF.

This clone has a handful of counts. The chain joins TRBV7-9 to TRBJ1-2; the D is unclear. The germline V and J ends were trimmed by 1 base and 2 bases, with 8 bases remaining between them. The CDR3 spans 14 residues. Germline-derived CDR1 and CDR2 are SEHNR and FQNEAQ (reference sequence). CDR3 region: CASSLDGQNYGYTF. The CDR3 DNA sequence: TGTGCCAGCAGCTTAGACGGCCAGAACTATGGCTACACCTTC. Supplemented by reference TRBV7-9 and TRBJ1-2, the full variable domain reads DTGVSQNPRHKITKRGQNVTFRCDPISEHNRLYWYRQTLGQGPEFLTYFQNEAQLEKSRLLSDRFSAERPKGSFSTLEIQRTEQGDSAMYLCASSLDGQNYGYTFGSGTRLTVV.

This chain joins TRBV5-1 and TRBJ2-7; a weak D match, TRBD2 (6 bases). The CDR3 runs 14 residues. Germline V CDR1 and CDR2: SGHRS, YFSETQ. The V and J ends lost 1 base and 4 bases respectively, with 12 bases between them. This CDR3 reads CASSLYGGVYEQYF. The CDR3 DNA reads TGCGCCAGCAGCTTGTATGGCGGGGTATACGAGCAGTACTTC. The full variable domain, with the rest looked up from reference TRBV5-1 and TRBJ2-7, is KAGVTQTPRYLIKTRGQQVTLSCSPISGHRSVSWYQQTPGQGLQFLFEYFSETQRNKGNFPGRFSGRQFSNSRSEMNVSTLELGDSALYLCASSLYGGVYEQYFGPGTRLTVT.

The chain recombines TRBV27 with TRBJ2-5; the D is unclear. With 3 bases removed from V and 9 bases from J, the gap between germline ends came to 20 bases. The CDR3 has 15 amino acids. Germline loops: CDR1 MNHEY, CDR2 SMNVEV (reference sequence). CDR3 nucleotide sequence: TGTGCCAGCAGTTTTTCCCGCGACACCTCCCGGGCCCAGTACTTC. Protein: CASSFSRDTSRAQYF.

This clone was picked up one time. The chain has TRBV6-5 and TRBJ2-1, with 8 bases that match TRBD1. Germline CDR1 is MNHEY and CDR2 is SVGAGI. This CDR3 has 16 amino acids. J lost 3 bases, V lost 4 bases, and 8 bases had no gene match. Here the CDR3 DNA reads TGTGCCAGCAGTTCAACAGGGACAGGCTTCTACAATGAGCAGTTCTTC. This encodes CASSSTGTGFYNEQFF.

The chain combines TRBV2 with TRBJ2-7, with 8 bases fitting TRBD1. V shed 8 bases, J shed 1 base, and the junction held 7 bases outside the gene matches. Germline V gene lookup returns CDR1 SNHLY and CDR2 FYNNEI. The CDR3 covers 14 residues. The CDR3 coding sequence is TGTGCCAGCGCCCGGGACAGGCATTCCTACGAGCAGTACTTC. This sequence encodes CASARDRHSYEQYF.

V usage is TRBV18 and J usage is TRBJ2-3, with 14 bases identical to TRBD2. Unmatched junction bases numbered 3, after V lost 3 bases and J lost 4 bases. This CDR3 has 16 amino acids. Germline CDR1 is KGHSH and CDR2 is LQKENI. DNA for the CDR3: TGTGCCAGCTCACCGGGACTAGCGGGGGACGCAGATACGCAGTATTTT. This translates into CASSPGLAGDADTQYF.

The CDR3 DNA follows: TGTGCCAGCAGGAGGGGACAGGCAAATGAAAAACTGTTTTTT. Amino acids: CASRRGQANEKLFF. This rearrangement joins TRBV5-6 to TRBJ1-4; 8 bases align to TRBD1. V gave up 5 bases and J gave up 5 bases; unmatched junction bases: 5. CDR3 size: 14 residues. Germline CDR1 and CDR2: SGHDT and YYEEEE. The full variable domain, with the rest looked up from reference TRBV5-6 and TRBJ1-4, is DAGVTQSPTHLIKTRGQQVTLRCSPKSGHDTVSWYQQALGQGPQFIFQYYEEEERQRGNFPDRFSGHQFPNYSSELNVNALLLGDSALYLCASRRGQANEKLFFGSGTQLSVL.

The rearrangement joins TRBV9 to TRBJ1-6, with a weak D call TRBD1 (5 bases). Trimming removed 0 bases at V and 0 bases at J, with 10 bases between. Germline values: CDR1 SGDLS, CDR2 YYNGEE. The CDR3 has 17 amino acids. CDR3 region: CASSVDRKSSYNSPLHF. In nucleotides, the CDR3 is TGTGCCAGCAGCGTAGACAGGAAAAGCTCCTATAATTCACCCCTCCACTTT.

This rearrangement joins TRBV7-2 to TRBJ2-3; weak D call: TRBD2 (5 bases). With 5 bases removed from V and 9 bases from J, the gap between germline ends came to 15 bases. From germline, CDR1 is SGHTA and CDR2 FQGNSA. This CDR3 spans 13 amino acids. In nucleotides, the CDR3 is TGTGCCAGCAGCCAATCCTCACGGAGGACGCAGTATTTT. Its protein product is CASSQSSRRTQYF.

The rearrangement links TRBV5-1 to TRBJ2-7, with TRBD2 matching over 9 bases. The CDR3 length is 14 residues. The germline V gene has CDR1 SGHRS and CDR2 YFSETQ. V lost 4 bases, J lost 1 base, and 3 bases stayed unmatched. The chain's CDR3 is CASSPAGGSYEQYF. CDR3 DNA sequence: TGCGCCAGCAGCCCAGCGGGGGGATCCTACGAGCAGTACTTC.

The rearrangement joins TRBV18 to TRBJ2-1; 8 nucleotides line up with TRBD2. CDR3 length equals 17 residues. V shed 4 bases, J shed 7 bases, and the junction held 15 bases outside the gene matches. Germline V gives CDR1 KGHSH, CDR2 LQKENI. As DNA, the CDR3 is TGTGCCAGCTCACTGACTAGCGACCTCCTCGGCGGGAATGAGCAGTTCTTC. Translated, it gives CASSLTSDLLGGNEQFF.

The V call is TRBV5-1, the J call TRBJ2-7; possible D gene TRBD1, 5 bases. The V end lost 2 bases, the J end lost 3 bases, and 9 bases lay between the germline ends. The CDR3 has 13 residues. Germline V gene lookup returns CDR1 SGHRS and CDR2 YFSETQ. CDR3 coding DNA: TGCGCCAGCAGCTTCACCCAGGGCTACGAGCAGTACTTC. Amino acids: CASSFTQGYEQYF.

The chain links TRBV5-1 to TRBJ1-1; D may be TRBD1 (6 bases). V lost 4 bases and J 5 bases, leaving 15 bases between the germline ends. This CDR3 has 14 amino acids. Germline values: CDR1 SGHRS, CDR2 YFSETQ. CDR3 amino acids: CASSGGAGGTEAFF. DNA for the CDR3: TGCGCCAGCAGCGGGGGCGCGGGGGGAACTGAAGCTTTCTTT.

This clone was seen a handful of times. This rearrangement joins TRBV29-1 to TRBJ1-2; no clear D. Trimming cost V 6 bases and J 13 bases, with 21 bases left between them. The CDR3 consists of 12 residues. CDR1 SQVTM and CDR2 ANQGSEA come from the germline V gene. The CDR3 coding sequence is TGCAGCGTGGAGGTTGTTGGGGAGAGCTGCACCTTC. Its protein is CSVEVVGESCTF. The variable domain in full, completed from reference TRBV29-1 and TRBJ1-2, reads SAVISQKPSRDICQRGTSLTIQCQVDSQVTMMFWYRQQPGQSLTLIATANQGSEATYESGFVIDKFPISRPNLTFSTLTVSNMSPEDSSIYLCSVEVVGESCTFGSGTRLTVV.

The genes are TRBV6-1 and TRBJ1-4; a weak D match, TRBD1 (5 bases). CDR3 length equals 15 residues. V gave up 1 base and J gave up 5 bases, with 11 bases separating them. Germline V gene lookup returns CDR1 MNHNS and CDR2 SASEGT. CDR3 amino acids: CASSEVGGANEKLFF. The CDR3, as DNA: TGTGCCAGCAGTGAAGTGGGGGGAGCGAATGAAAAACTGTTTTTT.

The table lists this clone with a count of one. The rearrangement links TRBV5-6 to TRBJ1-5; D gene ambiguous. With 0 bases removed from V and 2 bases from J, the gap between germline ends came to 9 bases. This CDR3 is 15 amino acids long. Germline assignment: CDR1 SGHDT and CDR2 YYEEEE. The CDR3 region has the DNA TGTGCCAGCAGCTTGGCGGGAGGACGCAATCAGCCCCAGCATTTT. Its protein product is CASSLAGGRNQPQHF.

This clone has only one observation. This chain links TRBV6-6 with TRBJ1-2; 7 bases map to TRBD1. Germline V CDR1 and CDR2: MNHNY, SVGAGI (reference sequence). J lost 4 bases, V lost 5 bases, and 7 bases had no gene match. The CDR3 totals 14 residues. CDR3 region: CASSQSGTAYGYTF. CDR3 DNA: TGTGCCAGCAGTCAGTCCGGGACAGCCTATGGCTACACCTTC.

The chain couples TRBV9 to TRBJ1-6; 7 nucleotides match TRBD1. This CDR3 is 17 amino acids long. Trimming cost V 0 bases and J 1 base; bases outside gene matches: 4. Germline CDR1 SGDLS, CDR2 YYNGEE. The CDR3 sequence is CASSVEGRGSYNSPLHF. The CDR3 DNA reads as TGTGCCAGCAGCGTAGAAGGCAGGGGGTCCTATAATTCACCCCTCCACTTT.

The rearrangement links TRBV19 to TRBJ2-3; no clear D. This CDR3 spans 12 amino acids. V was pared by 7 bases and J by 3 bases, with 8 bases between. Germline V gene sequence: CDR1 LNHDA, CDR2 SQIVND (reference sequence). CDR3 amino acids: CASTGITDTQYF. The CDR3, as DNA: TGTGCCAGTACCGGAATAACAGATACGCAGTATTTT.

The rearrangement links TRBV21-1 to TRBJ2-7; no check of the table's D call, TRBD1, against the DNA was made. TRBV21-1 is a documented pseudogene. The CDR3 covers 18 residues. CDR3 sequence: CASSPLRDREFPSYEQYF. The CDR3 DNA is TGTGCCAGCAGCCCCCTCAGGGACAGGGAATTTCCGTCCTACGAGCAGTACTTC.